The 25 T cell receptor beta chains below all came from one sample that was sequenced in a study of blood T cells in healthy people across ages. For the second PCR, which ran for roughly 6 to 11 cycles, a sample-barcoded 5' primer and a J-beta primer mix were used. TCRdb ran MiXCR on the 5' RACE reads and lists one entry per CDR3 protein. There are 700,000 or so distinct CDR3 sequences in the sample; about 20% occur only once, and around 21% lies in the top ten. The specimen sequenced was blood. The receptor source for this set is a man between 65 and 79 years old in good health.

This clonotype was observed a handful of times. This chain links TRBV20-1 with TRBJ2-1; 9 bases are a match to TRBD2. In germline, CDR1 is DFQATT, CDR2 SNEGSKA (reference sequence). V lost 6 bases and J lost 5; bases outside the gene matches: 14. The CDR3 consists of 16 residues. The CDR3 region is CSATEPTRGRDNEQFF. The DNA for the CDR3 is TGCAGTGCCACGGAACCTACTCGCGGGAGGGACAATGAGCAGTTCTTC.

The chain links TRBV10-1 to TRBJ2-1; 11 nucleotides line up with TRBD2. The ends lost 6 bases at V and 5 bases at J; junction bases unmatched: 3. In germline, CDR1 is WNHNN, CDR2 SYGVQD (reference sequence). The CDR3 covers 14 residues. The CDR3 sequence: CASSGLAGNNEQFF. The DNA of the CDR3 is TGCGCCAGCAGCGGACTAGCGGGTAACAATGAGCAGTTCTTC.

The chain carries TRBV3-1 and TRBJ1-1; D not certain. Germline loops: CDR1 LGHDT, CDR2 YNNKEL (reference sequence). The CDR3 runs 14 residues. Trimming cost V 2 bases and J 8 bases, with 15 bases left between them. The CDR3 region is CASSQKGTVTEAFF. CDR3 bases: TGTGCCAGCAGCCAAAAGGGAACCGTAACCGAAGCTTTCTTT.

CDR3: CASSPWTGYKETQYF. Written as DNA, the CDR3 is TGTGCCAGCAGCCCCTGGACAGGCTACAAAGAGACCCAGTACTTC. V and J are TRBV7-9 and TRBJ2-5, with 7 bases fitting TRBD1. The V segment lost 5 bases and the J segment 3 bases; nucleotides outside the gene matches: 9. This CDR3 has 15 residues. CDR1 is SEHNR and CDR2 is FQNEAQ in the germline V gene (reference sequence).

The chain couples TRBV20-1 to TRBJ2-5; 8 nucleotides line up with TRBD2. Germline V CDR1 and CDR2: DFQATT, SNEGSKA (reference sequence). Trimming at V came to 5 bases and at J to 3 bases, leaving 11 bases not matched to a gene. The CDR3 loop spans 15 amino acids. CDR3: CSARGLASGKETQYF. CDR3 sequence (DNA): TGCAGTGCTCGCGGACTAGCCTCGGGGAAAGAGACCCAGTACTTC.

The chain carries TRBV7-2 and TRBJ2-1; TRBD2 agrees at 12 bases. CDR1 is SGHTA, CDR2 FQGNSA, per germline. J gave up 4 bases and V 4 bases, and 11 bases lay outside the gene matches. This CDR3 is 18 amino acids long. CDR3 region: CASSSGRPGLAGYNEQFF. The CDR3 DNA reads TGTGCCAGCAGCTCCGGTCGTCCGGGACTAGCGGGTTACAATGAGCAGTTCTTC. Looking up the rest from reference TRBV7-2 and TRBJ2-1 gives the full variable domain: GAGVSQSPSNKVTEKGKDVELRCDPISGHTALYWYRQSLGQGLEFLIYFQGNSAPDKSGLPSDRFSAERTGGSVSTLTIQRTQQEDSAVYLCASSSGRPGLAGYNEQFFGPGTRLTVL.

This clonotype was counted between two and nine times. The gene calls are TRBV3-1 and TRBJ1-1; D might be TRBD1 (5 bases). This CDR3 is built from 16 residues. The V gene's germline CDR1 is LGHDT and CDR2 YNNKEL (reference sequence). V lost 0 bases and J lost 7, with 18 bases in between. For the CDR3, the DNA is TGTGCCAGCAGCCAAGATAGAGGCGGGGCCGGGGGTGAAGCTTTCTTT. Its protein product is CASSQDRGGAGGEAFF.

This clonotype showed up just a few times. This chain links TRBV10-3 with TRBJ1-1; D perhaps matches TRBD1 (5 bases). CDR1 and CDR2 from the germline V gene are ENHRY and SYGVKD. Trimming removed 4 bases at V and 3 bases at J, with 15 bases between. The CDR3 is 15 residues long. This CDR3 reads CAISAYSGADTEAFF. In DNA, the CDR3 is TGTGCCATCAGTGCCTACAGTGGGGCAGACACTGAAGCTTTCTTT.

This chain links TRBV29-1 with TRBJ1-1; a possible D gene is TRBD1 (6 bases). CDR3 length: 13 residues. Trimming removed 4 bases at V and 2 bases at J, with 11 bases between. CDR1 and CDR2 from the germline V gene are SQVTM and ANQGSEA. The CDR3 reads CSVAVGGNTEAFF. The CDR3 nucleotides read TGCAGCGTTGCTGTAGGGGGAAACACTGAAGCTTTCTTT.

This clonotype was seen only a few times. This chain links TRBV27 with TRBJ1-4; TRBD1 is a possible D gene (6 bases). Trimming took 5 bases from V and 8 from J, leaving 15 bases between them. The CDR3 runs to 14 residues. From germline, CDR1 is MNHEY and CDR2 SMNVEV (reference sequence). This CDR3 is CASSGTWSSEKLFF. The CDR3 DNA reads as TGTGCCAGCAGTGGGACATGGTCGAGCGAAAAACTGTTTTTT.

CDR3 sequence reads: CASSWRDSYEQYF. In DNA, the CDR3 is TGTGCCAGCAGCTGGAGGGACAGCTACGAGCAGTACTTC. The chain recombines TRBV7-9 with TRBJ2-7; tentatively, D is TRBD1 (7 bases). Germline CDR1 is SEHNR and CDR2 is FQNEAQ (reference sequence). Trimming removed 4 bases from V and 3 bases from J, with 10 bases in between. The CDR3 has 13 residues.

The J gene is TRBJ1-3, the V gene TRBV29-1; D gene ambiguous. Germline CDR1 SQVTM, CDR2 ANQGSEA. The CDR3 has 15 residues. Between the trimmed V and J ends, which lost 4 bases and 0 bases, there was a span of 13 bases. The CDR3 loop reads CSVVVAGDSGNTIYF. The CDR3 bases are TGCAGCGTTGTGGTGGCAGGAGACTCTGGAAACACCATATATTTT.

Concerning this clonotype itself: The junction and the germline gene differ at one end; a read error may be behind it. The V and J genes are TRBV3-1 and TRBJ1-1, with 11 positions matching TRBD1. Per the germline V gene, CDR1 is LGHDT and CDR2 is YNNKEL (reference sequence). The CDR3 has 18 amino acids. The CDR3 coding sequence is TGTGCCAGCAGCCAAGATAGGGACAGGGGGAGGCAGAACGCTGAAGCTTTCTTT. This codes for CASSQDRDRGRQNAEAFF.

V and J are TRBV12-3 or TRBV12-4 and TRBJ1-4; no clear D. The CDR3 is made up of 13 amino acids. Trimming left V 6 bases short and J 3 bases short, with 8 bases between. CDR3 DNA sequence: TGTGCCAGCAGGGCCGGGTCTAATGAAAAACTGTTTTTT. Its translation is CASRAGSNEKLFF.

This clonotype turned up a few times. One junction end does not reproduce the germline sequence, and a read error may be involved. This chain joins TRBV6-1 and TRBJ1-1; D unclear. This CDR3 region has 15 residues. Per germline, CDR1 MNHNS and CDR2 SASEGT. The CDR3 sequence: CASSEAPTLNTEAFF. The DNA for the CDR3 is TGTGCCAGCAGTGAAGCGCCAACTCTGAACACTGAAGCCTTCTTT.

The V call is TRBV29-1, the J call TRBJ2-2, with a weak D call TRBD1 (6 bases). V was cut by 4 bases and J by 3 bases, with 9 bases left in between. Germline lookup yields CDR1 SQVTM and CDR2 ANQGSEA. This CDR3 contains 13 residues. For the CDR3, the DNA is TGCAGCGTTGTAAGGACAGACACCGGGGAGCTGTTTTTT. This translates into CSVVRTDTGELFF.

The V gene is TRBV7-2, the J gene TRBJ2-3; a weak D match, TRBD1 (6 bases). Germline assignment: CDR1 SGHTA and CDR2 FQGNSA. The CDR3 has 13 amino acids. V was pared by 5 bases and J by 6 bases, with 12 bases between. DNA of the CDR3: TGTGCCAGCAGCCCCCAGAGGGGGGATACGCAGTATTTT. Its translation: CASSPQRGDTQYF.

This chain links TRBV7-9 with TRBJ1-1, with TRBD1 as a possible D gene (5 bases). V dropped 10 bases and J dropped 5 bases, with 20 bases sitting between them. The CDR3 runs to 14 residues. Germline V gene data show CDR1 as SEHNR and CDR2 as FQNEAQ (reference sequence). The CDR3 is CATSSPTRGTEAFF. CDR3 nucleotide sequence: TGTGCCACCAGTAGCCCAACTAGGGGTACTGAAGCTTTCTTT.

This clonotype has ten or more counts. The V and J genes are TRBV19 and TRBJ2-7; perhaps TRBD2 as D (6 bases). The germline V and J ends were trimmed by 9 bases and 4 bases, with 10 bases remaining between them. The CDR3 extends over 11 amino acids. Germline V gene data show CDR1 as LNHDA and CDR2 as SQIVND (reference sequence). CDR3 bases: TGTGCCAGCTCCGGGGGATACGAGCAGTACTTC. This gives the protein CASSGGYEQYF.

This clonotype was seen a handful of times. This chain connects TRBV25-1 to TRBJ2-3; D is tentatively TRBD1 or TRBD2 (5 bases each). The V gene's germline CDR1 is MGHDK and CDR2 SYGVNS. The CDR3 is 15 residues long. Trimming pared 2 bases from V and 0 bases from J, leaving 9 bases between. The chain's CDR3 is CASSETGTSTDTQYF. The CDR3 DNA follows: TGTGCCAGCAGTGAAACGGGGACCAGCACAGATACGCAGTATTTT.

The chain employs TRBV21-1 and TRBJ1-5; TRBD1, as called in the table, went unchecked against the DNA. TRBV21-1 has pseudogene status. The CDR3 has 18 residues. The CDR3 is CASSANLGGGLSNQPQHF. CDR3 coding DNA: TGTGCCAGCAGCGCAAATTTAGGGGGCGGACTAAGCAATCAGCCCCAGCATTTT.

This clonotype came up a few times. V gene TRBV7-2 combines with J gene TRBJ2-7, with 8 bases identical to TRBD2. The CDR3 is made up of 13 amino acids. Germline V gene data show CDR1 as SGHTA and CDR2 as FQGNSA. The ends lost 3 bases at V and 4 bases at J; junction bases unmatched: 2. The CDR3 reads CASSFSGKYEQYF. CDR3 sequence (DNA): TGTGCCAGCAGCTTTAGCGGGAAATACGAGCAGTACTTC.

This clonotype turned up a few times. This may be a read error: a much more frequent sequence differs by one nucleotide. The chain uses TRBV6-5 and TRBJ1-5, with no clear D. The CDR3 length is 14 residues. V lost 5 bases, J lost 1 base, and 9 bases lay in between. Germline CDR1 and CDR2: MNHEY and SVGAGI. CDR3 sequence reads: CASSHGASNQPQHF. CDR3 DNA sequence: TGTGCCAGCAGTCACGGAGCCAGCAATCAGCCCCAGCATTTT.

The genes are TRBV18 and TRBJ1-2; TRBD1 matches at 12 bases. The CDR3 is 15 amino acids. Germline V gene sequence: CDR1 KGHSH, CDR2 LQKENI. J was trimmed by 4 bases and V by 3 bases; bases with no gene match: 3. The CDR3 is CASSPGQGATYGYTF. The CDR3 DNA follows: TGTGCCAGCTCACCGGGACAGGGGGCGACCTATGGCTACACCTTC.

This rearrangement joins TRBV5-5 to TRBJ2-2; no clear D. Trimming removed 2 bases at V and 5 bases at J, with 13 bases between. This CDR3 is built from 15 residues. CDR1 SGHKS and CDR2 YYEKEE come from the germline V gene (reference sequence). The CDR3: CASSFNWLGTGELFF. CDR3 sequence (DNA): TGTGCCAGCAGCTTCAACTGGCTAGGAACCGGGGAGCTGTTTTTT.